This T cell receptor (beta chain) was recovered during a study of T cells of healthy individuals. The V and J ends lost 4 bases and 6 bases, in that order; junction bases with no gene match: 4. The CDR3 runs to 14 residues. Germline V lookup: CDR1 SGHAT, CDR2 FQDESV (reference sequence). This clonotype was counted a few times. TCRdb called the 5' RACE reads again in MiXCR, with one record for every CDR3 protein. The sample has roughly 87,000 distinct CDR3 sequences, around 17% seen once. The TCR was taken from a human donor in good health. The chain joins TRBV11-1 to TRBJ2-1; 9 bases align to TRBD2. The CDR3 region has the DNA TGTGCCAGCAGCTCTGCGGGAGGGAGCAATGAGCAGTTCTTC. It codes for CASSSAGGSNEQFF. The whole variable domain, filled in from reference TRBV11-1 and TRBJ2-1, reads EAEVAQSPRYKITEKSQAVAFWCDPISGHATLYWYRQILGQGPELLVQFQDESVVDDSQLPKDRFSAERLKGVDSTLKIQPAELGDSAMYLCASSSAGGSNEQFFGPGTRLTVL.